This TCR beta chain was observed in a study of T cells in Graves' hyperthyroidism and ophthalmopathy. Study information: At initial diagnosis, before any treatment had begun, peripheral blood was obtained.

General study results and limits: Ophthalmopathy was told apart from stable hyperthyroidism by a 13 V-J model.

Turning to this clonotype: Its specificity is not known.

Ophthalmopathy patients all had a Clinical Activity Score of at least 3, a NOSPECS grade of at least 4 and disease under 3 months old. Exclusions: uncontrolled infection, other autoimmune disease, pregnancy, lactation. Researchers took RNA transcripts and amplified the TCR beta CDR3 regions from them. The HTBI set primed first-round TCR CDR3 RT-PCR. Each CDR3 protein gets one entry after TCRdb re-called the multiplex PCR reads with MiXCR. The sample includes fewer than 550,000 distinct CDR3 sequences, around a quarter of them seen just once. Source material: blood. The receptor's source is a young woman with Graves' ophthalmopathy.

The CDR3 is CASSTGTGLGTYEQYF. The CDR3 DNA follows: TGTGCCAGCAGCACAGGAACAGGGCTCGGAACATACGAGCAGTACTTC. The J gene is TRBJ2-7, the V gene TRBV11-2; a weak D match, TRBD1 (6 bases). Looked up from germline, CDR1 is SGHAT and CDR2 is FQNNGV. Between the trimmed V and J ends, which lost 5 bases and 4 bases, there was a span of 21 bases. There are 16 residues in the CDR3.